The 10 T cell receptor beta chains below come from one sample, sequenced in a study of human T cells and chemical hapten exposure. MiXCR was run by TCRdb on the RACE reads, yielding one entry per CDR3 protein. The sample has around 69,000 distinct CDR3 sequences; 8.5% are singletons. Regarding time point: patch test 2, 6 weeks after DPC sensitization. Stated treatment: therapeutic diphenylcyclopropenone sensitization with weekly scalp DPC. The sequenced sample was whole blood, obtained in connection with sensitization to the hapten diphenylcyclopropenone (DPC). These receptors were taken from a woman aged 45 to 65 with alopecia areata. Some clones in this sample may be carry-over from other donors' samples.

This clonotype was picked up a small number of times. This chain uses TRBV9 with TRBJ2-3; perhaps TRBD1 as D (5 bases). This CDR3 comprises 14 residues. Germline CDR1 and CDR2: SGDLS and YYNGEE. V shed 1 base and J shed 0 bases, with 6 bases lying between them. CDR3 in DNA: TGTGCCAGCAGCGTACAGGGCAGCACAGATACGCAGTATTTT. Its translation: CASSVQGSTDTQYF.

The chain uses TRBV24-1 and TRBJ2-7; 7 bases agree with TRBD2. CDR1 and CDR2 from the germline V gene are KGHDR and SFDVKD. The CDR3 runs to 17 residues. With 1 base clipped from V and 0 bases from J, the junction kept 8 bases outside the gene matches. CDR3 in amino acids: CATSDFRLARSSYEQYF. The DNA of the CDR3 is TGTGCCACCAGTGATTTCCGACTAGCCCGGAGCTCCTACGAGCAGTACTTC.

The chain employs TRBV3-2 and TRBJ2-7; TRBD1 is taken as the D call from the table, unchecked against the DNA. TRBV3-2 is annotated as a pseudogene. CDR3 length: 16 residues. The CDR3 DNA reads TGTGCCAGCAGCCAAGGCTCGGGACAGCATTCCTACGAGCAGTACTTC. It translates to CASSQGSGQHSYEQYF.

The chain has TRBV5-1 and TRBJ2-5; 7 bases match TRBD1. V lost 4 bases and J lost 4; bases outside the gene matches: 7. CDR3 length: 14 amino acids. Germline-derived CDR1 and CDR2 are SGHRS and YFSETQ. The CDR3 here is CASSPDRAGETQYF. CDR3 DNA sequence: TGCGCCAGCAGCCCAGACAGGGCTGGAGAGACCCAGTACTTC. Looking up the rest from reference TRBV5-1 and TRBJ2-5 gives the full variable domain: KAGVTQTPRYLIKTRGQQVTLSCSPISGHRSVSWYQQTPGQGLQFLFEYFSETQRNKGNFPGRFSGRQFSNSRSEMNVSTLELGDSALYLCASSPDRAGETQYFGPGTRLLVL.

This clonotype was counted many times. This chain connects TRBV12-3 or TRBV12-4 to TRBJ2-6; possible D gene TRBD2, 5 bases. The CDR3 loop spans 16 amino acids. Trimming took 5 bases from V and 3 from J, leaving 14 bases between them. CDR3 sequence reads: CASSVFSGFGANVLTF. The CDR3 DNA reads TGTGCCAGCAGTGTCTTTTCGGGGTTTGGGGCCAACGTCCTGACTTTC.

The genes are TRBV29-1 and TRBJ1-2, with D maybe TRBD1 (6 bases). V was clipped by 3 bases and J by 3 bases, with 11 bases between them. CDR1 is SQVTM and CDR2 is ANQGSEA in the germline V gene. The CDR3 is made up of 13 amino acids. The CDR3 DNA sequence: TGCAGCGTTGAGACAGGACTAGACTATGGCTACACCTTC. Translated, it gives CSVETGLDYGYTF.

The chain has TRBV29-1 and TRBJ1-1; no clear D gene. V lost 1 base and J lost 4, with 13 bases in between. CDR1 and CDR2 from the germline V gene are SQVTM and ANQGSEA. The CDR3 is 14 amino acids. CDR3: CSVEAEAGATEAFF. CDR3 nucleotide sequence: TGCAGCGTTGAAGCGGAGGCTGGCGCCACTGAAGCTTTCTTT.

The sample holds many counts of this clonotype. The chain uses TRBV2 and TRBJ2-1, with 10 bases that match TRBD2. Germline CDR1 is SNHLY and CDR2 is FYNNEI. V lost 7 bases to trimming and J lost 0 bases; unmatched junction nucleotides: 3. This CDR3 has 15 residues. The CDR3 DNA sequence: TGTGCCAGCAACCCTAGCGGGGGCTCCTACAATGAGCAGTTCTTC. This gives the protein CASNPSGGSYNEQFF.

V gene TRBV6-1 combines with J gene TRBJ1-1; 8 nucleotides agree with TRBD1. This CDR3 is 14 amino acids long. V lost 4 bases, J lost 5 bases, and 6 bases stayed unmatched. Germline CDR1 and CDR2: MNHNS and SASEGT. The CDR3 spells CASSVDRGGTEAFF. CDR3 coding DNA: TGTGCCAGCAGTGTTGACAGGGGCGGAACTGAAGCTTTCTTT.

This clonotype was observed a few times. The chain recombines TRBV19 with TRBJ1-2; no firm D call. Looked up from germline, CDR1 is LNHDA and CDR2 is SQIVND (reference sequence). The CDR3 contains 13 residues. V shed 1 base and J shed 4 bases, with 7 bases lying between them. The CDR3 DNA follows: TGTGCCAGTAGTATAGGAGCAACCTATGGCTACACCTTC. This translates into CASSIGATYGYTF.